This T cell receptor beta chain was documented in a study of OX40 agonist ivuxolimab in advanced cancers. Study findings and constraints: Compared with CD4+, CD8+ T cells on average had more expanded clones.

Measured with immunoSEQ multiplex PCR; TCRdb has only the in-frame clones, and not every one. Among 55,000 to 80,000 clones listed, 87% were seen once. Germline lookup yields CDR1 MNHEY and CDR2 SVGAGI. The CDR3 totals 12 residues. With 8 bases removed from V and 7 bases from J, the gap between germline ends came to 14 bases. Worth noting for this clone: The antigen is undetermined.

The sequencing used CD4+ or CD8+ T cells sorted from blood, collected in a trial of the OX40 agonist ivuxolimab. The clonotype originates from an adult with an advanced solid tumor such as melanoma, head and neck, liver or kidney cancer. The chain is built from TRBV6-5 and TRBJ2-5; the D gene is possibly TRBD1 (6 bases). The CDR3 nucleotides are TGTGCCAGCTCTGGGACATTAGGGACCCAGTACTTC. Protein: CASSGTLGTQYF.